This T cell receptor beta chain emerged from a study of cytomegalovirus exposure and HLA in healthy donors. This clone came up a few times. Its target is unknown. V shed 2 bases, J shed 5 bases, and the junction held 7 bases outside the gene matches. Per germline, CDR1 MNHNS and CDR2 SASEGT. CDR3 length: 15 amino acids. Researchers ran the PCR with 60 Vbeta and 13 Jbeta primers. Here immunoSEQ multiplex PCR was the method, and the copy in TCRdb shows in-frame clones only, minus some. Of roughly 190,000 clones listed, around 88% are singletons. Broader study findings: Cytomegalovirus status was reportedly diagnosed by the classifier with high specificity and sensitivity.

Sequenced sample: PBMCs. The sequence came from a man aged 40-49 years in good health and CMV-seropositive. The V gene is TRBV6-1, the J gene TRBJ2-5; 8 bases line up with TRBD2. The CDR3 bases are TGTGCCAGCAGTGAATCCCAGCGGGAGAGTGAGACCCAGTACTTC. Protein: CASSESQRESETQYF.